This T cell receptor (beta chain) is from a study of technical replicates of blood from several donors (dated by TCRdb to the late 2010s). The library was made by the immunoSEQ multiplex PCR assay. Not all clones reach the TCRdb copy of this immuneACCESS table, which keeps in-frame sequences only. Checked studies attribute under half of the gap to unresolved V genes and leave the rest unexplained. The sample table records tens of thousands of clones; 90% to 95% of these occur just once. 0.3% to 0.5% of the sample lies in the top ten. Remarks on this clone: Which antigen it targets is not known. Per-base quality was not reported, and no clone a single base away is much larger than it.

The TCR was taken from a human donor in good health. Sequenced sample: T cells isolated from PBMCs.

In nucleotide form, the sequence is TGTGCCAGCACCCCAACCGGGACTAGTTCCTACGAGCAGTACTTC. Translated, it gives CASTPTGTSSYEQYF. Recombination joined TRBV9 with TRBJ2-7, with 8 junctional bases fitting TRBD2. Spanning cysteine to phenylalanine, the CDR3 consists of 15 amino acids. The only DNA kept is the CDR3, 45 bases in frame from the first base. Germline trimming: 6 bases from V, 1 base from J; junction bases outside gene matches: 9. CDR1 and CDR2 are drawn from the germline V gene: SGDLS, YYNGEE. With the rest looked up from the reference TRBV9 and TRBJ2-7 genes rather than sequenced, the full variable domain is DSGVTQTPKHLITATGQRVTLRCSPRSGDLSVYWYQQSLDQGLQFLIQYYNGEERAKGNILERFSAQQFPDLHSELNLSSLELGDSALYFCASTPTGTSSYEQYFGPGTRLTVT.